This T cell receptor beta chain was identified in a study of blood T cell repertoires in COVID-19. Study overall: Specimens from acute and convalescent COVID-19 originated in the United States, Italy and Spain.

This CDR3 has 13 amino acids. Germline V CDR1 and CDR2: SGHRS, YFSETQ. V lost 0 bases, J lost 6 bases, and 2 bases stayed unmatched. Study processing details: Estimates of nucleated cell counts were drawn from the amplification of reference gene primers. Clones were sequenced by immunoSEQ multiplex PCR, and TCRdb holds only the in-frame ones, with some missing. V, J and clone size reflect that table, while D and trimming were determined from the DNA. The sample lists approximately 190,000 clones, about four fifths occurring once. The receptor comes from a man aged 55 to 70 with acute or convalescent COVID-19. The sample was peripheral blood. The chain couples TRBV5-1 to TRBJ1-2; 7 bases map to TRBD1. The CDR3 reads CASSLGQGDGYTF. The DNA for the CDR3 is TGCGCCAGCAGCTTGGGACAGGGTGATGGCTACACCTTC.